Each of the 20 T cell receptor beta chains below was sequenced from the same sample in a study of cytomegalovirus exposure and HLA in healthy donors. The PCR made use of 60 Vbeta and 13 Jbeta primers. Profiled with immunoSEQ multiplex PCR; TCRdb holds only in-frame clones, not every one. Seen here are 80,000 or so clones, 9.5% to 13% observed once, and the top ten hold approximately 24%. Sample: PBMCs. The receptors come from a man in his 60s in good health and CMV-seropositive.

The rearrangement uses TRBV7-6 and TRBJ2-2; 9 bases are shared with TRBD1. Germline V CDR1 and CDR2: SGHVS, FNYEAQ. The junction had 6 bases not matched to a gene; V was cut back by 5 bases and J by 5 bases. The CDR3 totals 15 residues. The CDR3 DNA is TGTGCCAGCAGCCAACTAGGACAGGGGACCGGGGAGCTGTTTTTT. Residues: CASSQLGQGTGELFF.

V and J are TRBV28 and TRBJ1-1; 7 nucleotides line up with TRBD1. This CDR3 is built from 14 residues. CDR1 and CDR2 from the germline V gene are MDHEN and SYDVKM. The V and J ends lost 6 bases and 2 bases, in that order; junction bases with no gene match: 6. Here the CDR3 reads CASSETGFNTEAFF. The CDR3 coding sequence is TGTGCCAGCAGCGAGACAGGGTTTAACACTGAAGCTTTCTTT.

The chain's CDR3 is CASSPTSGLETQYF. DNA of the CDR3: TGTGCCAGTAGTCCCACTAGCGGGTTAGAGACCCAGTACTTC. The chain carries TRBV19 and TRBJ2-5, with 9 bases identical to TRBD2. The CDR3 consists of 14 residues. Germline-derived CDR1 and CDR2 are LNHDA and SQIVND (reference sequence). The V and J ends lost 5 bases and 4 bases, in that order; junction bases with no gene match: 5. Full variable domain (missing parts from reference TRBV19 and TRBJ2-5): DGGITQSPKYLFRKEGQNVTLSCEQNLNHDAMYWYRQDPGQGLRLIYYSQIVNDFQKGDIAEGYSVSREKKESFPLTVTSAQKNPTAFYLCASSPTSGLETQYFGPGTRLLVL.

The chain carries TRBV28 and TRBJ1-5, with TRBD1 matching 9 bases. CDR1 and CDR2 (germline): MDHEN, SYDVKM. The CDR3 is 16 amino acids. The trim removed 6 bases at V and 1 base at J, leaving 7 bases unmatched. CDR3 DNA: TGTGCCAGCAGCCCGGGACAGGGTTGGAGCAATCAGCCCCAGCATTTT. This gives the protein CASSPGQGWSNQPQHF.

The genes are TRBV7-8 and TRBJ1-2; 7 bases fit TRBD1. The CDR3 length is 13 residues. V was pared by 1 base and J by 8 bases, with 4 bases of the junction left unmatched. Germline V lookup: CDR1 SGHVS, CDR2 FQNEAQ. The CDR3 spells CASSLVTGVGYTF. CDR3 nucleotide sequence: TGTGCCAGCAGCTTAGTTACAGGGGTCGGCTACACCTTC.

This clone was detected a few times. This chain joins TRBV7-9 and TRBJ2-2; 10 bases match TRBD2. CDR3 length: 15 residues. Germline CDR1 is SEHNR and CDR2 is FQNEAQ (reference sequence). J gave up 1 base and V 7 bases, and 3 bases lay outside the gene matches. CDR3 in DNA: TGTGCCAGCATCAGGACTAGCGGGAACACCGGGGAGCTGTTTTTT. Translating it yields CASIRTSGNTGELFF.

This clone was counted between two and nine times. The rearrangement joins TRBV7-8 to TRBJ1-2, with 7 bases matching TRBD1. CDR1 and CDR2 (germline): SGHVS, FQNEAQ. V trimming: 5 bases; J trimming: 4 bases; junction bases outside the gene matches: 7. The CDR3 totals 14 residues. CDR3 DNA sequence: TGTGCCAGCAGCCAAGGGACAGCAGCCTATGGCTACACCTTC. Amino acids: CASSQGTAAYGYTF.

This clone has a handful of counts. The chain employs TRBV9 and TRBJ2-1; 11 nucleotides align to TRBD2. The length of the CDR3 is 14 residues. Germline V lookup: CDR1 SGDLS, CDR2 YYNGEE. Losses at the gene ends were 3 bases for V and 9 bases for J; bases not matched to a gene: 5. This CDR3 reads CASSAGLAEPEQFF. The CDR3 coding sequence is TGTGCCAGCAGCGCGGGACTAGCGGAGCCTGAGCAGTTCTTC.

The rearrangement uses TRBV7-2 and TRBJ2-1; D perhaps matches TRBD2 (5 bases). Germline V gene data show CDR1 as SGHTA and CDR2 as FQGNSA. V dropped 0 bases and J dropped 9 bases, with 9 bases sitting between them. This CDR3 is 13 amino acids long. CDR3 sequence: CASSLASVSEQFF. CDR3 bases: TGTGCCAGCAGCTTAGCTAGCGTTAGTGAGCAGTTCTTC.

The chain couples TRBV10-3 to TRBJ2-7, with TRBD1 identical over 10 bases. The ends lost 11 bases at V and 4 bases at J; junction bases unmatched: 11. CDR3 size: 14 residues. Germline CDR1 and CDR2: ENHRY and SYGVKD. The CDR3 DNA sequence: TGTGCCGGACGCTCGGACAGGGGGGATTACGAGCAGTACTTC. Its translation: CAGRSDRGDYEQYF.

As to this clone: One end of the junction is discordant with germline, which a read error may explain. CDR3 nucleotide sequence: TGTGCCAGCAGAGGGACAGGGGCTGCGGAAGCTTTATTT. Its protein is CASRGTGAAEALF. This chain links TRBV6-4 with TRBJ1-1; TRBD1 agrees at 10 bases. Germline V gene sequence: CDR1 MRHNA, CDR2 SNTAGT. CDR3 length equals 13 residues.

CDR3 nucleotide sequence: TGTGCCAGCAGCCAAGATTATAGCAGGGCGAACACTGAAGCTTTCTTT. It codes for CASSQDYSRANTEAFF. The chain couples TRBV4-2 to TRBJ1-1, with D possibly TRBD1 on 5 matching bases. Germline values: CDR1 LGHNA, CDR2 YNFKEQ. V was trimmed by 0 bases and J by 1 base, leaving 12 bases between them. The CDR3 length is 16 residues.

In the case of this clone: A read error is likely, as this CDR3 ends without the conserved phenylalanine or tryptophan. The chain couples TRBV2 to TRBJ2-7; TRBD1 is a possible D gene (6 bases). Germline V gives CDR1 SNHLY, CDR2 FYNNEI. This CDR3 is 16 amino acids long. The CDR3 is CASSEADGTQRYEQYS. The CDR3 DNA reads TGTGCAAGCAGTGAAGCGGACGGGACACAACGATACGAGCAGTACTCC.

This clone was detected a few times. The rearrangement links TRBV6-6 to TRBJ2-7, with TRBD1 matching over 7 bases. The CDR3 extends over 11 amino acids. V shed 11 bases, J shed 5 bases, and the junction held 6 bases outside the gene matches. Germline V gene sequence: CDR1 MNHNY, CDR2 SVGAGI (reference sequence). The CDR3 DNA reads TGTGCCGTACAGGGGTATAACGAGCAGTACTTC. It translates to CAVQGYNEQYF.

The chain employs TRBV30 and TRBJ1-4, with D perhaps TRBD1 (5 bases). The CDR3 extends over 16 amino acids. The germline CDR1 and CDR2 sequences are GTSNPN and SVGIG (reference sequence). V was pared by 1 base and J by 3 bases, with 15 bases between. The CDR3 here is CAWSGFGGRANEKLFF. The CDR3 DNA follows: TGTGCCTGGAGTGGGTTCGGGGGGAGGGCTAATGAAAAACTGTTTTTT.

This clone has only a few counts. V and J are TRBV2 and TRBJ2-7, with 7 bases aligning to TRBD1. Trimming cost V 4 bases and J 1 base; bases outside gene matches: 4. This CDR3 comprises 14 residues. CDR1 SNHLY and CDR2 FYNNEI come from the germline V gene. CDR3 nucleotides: TGTGCCAGCAGTGCGGACAGGTTGTCCTACGAGCAGTACGTC. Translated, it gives CASSADRLSYEQYV.

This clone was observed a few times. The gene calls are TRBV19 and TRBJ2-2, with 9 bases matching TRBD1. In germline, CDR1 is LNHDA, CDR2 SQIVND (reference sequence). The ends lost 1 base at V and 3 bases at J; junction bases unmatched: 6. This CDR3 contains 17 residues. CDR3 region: CASSIGSGQGYTGELFF. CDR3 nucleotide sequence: TGTGCCAGTAGTATAGGGTCGGGACAGGGTTACACCGGGGAGCTGTTTTTT.

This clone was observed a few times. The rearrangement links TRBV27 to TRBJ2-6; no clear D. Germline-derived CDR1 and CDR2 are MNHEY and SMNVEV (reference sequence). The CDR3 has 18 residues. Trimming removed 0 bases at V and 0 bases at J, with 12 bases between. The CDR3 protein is CASSLSIRRSSGANVLTF. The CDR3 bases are TGTGCCAGCAGTTTATCGATTCGAAGGAGCTCTGGGGCCAACGTCCTGACTTTC.

CDR3 amino acids: CASSQVTQFGNTIYF. The DNA of the CDR3 is TGTGCCAGCAGCCAAGTCACACAGTTCGGAAACACCATATATTTT. The genes are TRBV4-2 and TRBJ1-3; D is uncertain. There are 15 residues in the CDR3. Trimming removed 1 base from V and 4 bases from J, with 11 bases in between. The germline V gene has CDR1 LGHNA and CDR2 YNFKEQ.

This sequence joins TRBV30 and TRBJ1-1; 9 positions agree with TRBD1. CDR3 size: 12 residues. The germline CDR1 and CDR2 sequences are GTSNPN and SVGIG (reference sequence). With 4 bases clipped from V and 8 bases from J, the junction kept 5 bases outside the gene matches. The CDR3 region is CAWTIGTGEAFF. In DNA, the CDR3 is TGTGCCTGGACAATAGGGACAGGGGAAGCTTTCTTT.